Ten or more counts support the clone carrying this T cell receptor beta chain. This sample stems from a study of Graves' ophthalmopathy and Graves' hyperthyroidism. Amplification targeted the TCR beta CDR3 regions, with RNA transcripts as the source material. Investigators did first-round RT-PCR with HTBI primers, then second-round multiplex PCR. MiXCR, applied by TCRdb to the multiplex PCR reads, yields one record per CDR3 protein. This table has roughly 500,000 distinct CDR3 sequences, under 15% appearing once. CDR3 length: 16 amino acids. Trimming left V 0 bases short and J 1 base short, with 12 bases between. Germline lookup yields CDR1 MNHEY and CDR2 SVGAGI.

This TCR was sampled from a woman aged 30 to 39 with Graves' ophthalmopathy. The sequencing sample was made of blood. This chain links TRBV6-5 with TRBJ2-5, with a possible D match to TRBD1 (5 bases). CDR3 residues: CASSYSSHRSQETQYF. The CDR3 DNA follows: TGTGCCAGCAGTTACTCGAGTCACAGGTCCCAAGAGACCCAGTACTTC.